Below, 30 T cell receptor beta chains from the same sample are listed, as sequenced in a study of T-cell reconstitution after alpha-beta-depleted transplantation in children. Unique molecular identifiers tagged the TCRbeta library. TCRdb re-called the PCR reads with MiXCR, one entry per CDR3 protein. The table includes about 540,000 distinct CDR3 sequences, around 17% detected once. Source: PBMCs from the stem cell graft donor, taken from the stem cell graft. Every receptor here comes from a human donor who donated a stem cell graft to a child with acute lymphoblastic leukemia.

This clonotype was picked up a small number of times. The chain recombines TRBV4-1 with TRBJ2-7, with D tentatively TRBD1 (7 bases). Germline V gene data show CDR1 as MGHRA and CDR2 as YSYEKL. Trimming took off 3 bases at V and 2 bases at J, with 17 bases between the two ends. This CDR3 spans 16 amino acids. The CDR3 DNA is TGCGCCAGCAGCCAGGGACGGGGGCAGGGGGCCTACGAGCAGTACTTC. Protein: CASSQGRGQGAYEQYF.

The sample holds many counts of this clonotype. The CDR3 nucleotides are TGCGCCAGCAGCCTGGGAGTGCCCAGTTATCAAGAGACCCAGTACTTC. It yields the protein CASSLGVPSYQETQYF. This chain joins TRBV5-1 and TRBJ2-5; possibly TRBD2 for D (5 bases). The CDR3 has 16 residues. The V gene lost 4 bases and the J gene lost 2 bases, with 18 bases spanning the gap. The germline V gene has CDR1 SGHRS and CDR2 YFSETQ.

The rearrangement joins TRBV28 to TRBJ2-2, with D hard to call. Germline V lookup: CDR1 MDHEN, CDR2 SYDVKM. Trimming left V 7 bases short and J 1 base short, with 10 bases between. CDR3 size: 14 residues. The CDR3 DNA follows: TGTGCCAGCATGTGGGCACAGAACACCGGGGAGCTGTTTTTT. Translating gives CASMWAQNTGELFF.

A few counts support this clonotype. The chain uses TRBV2 and TRBJ1-3; D unresolved. The germline V gene has CDR1 SNHLY and CDR2 FYNNEI. The CDR3 contains 14 residues. V lost 5 bases to trimming and J lost 0 bases, with 8 bases between them. This chain's CDR3 is CASSSTTSGNTIYF. CDR3 sequence (DNA): TGTGCCAGCAGTAGTACGACCTCTGGAAACACCATATATTTT.

This clonotype was seen a few times. CDR3 protein: CASSSTRFANTGELFF. The CDR3 DNA follows: TGCGCCAGCAGCTCGACTCGGTTCGCGAACACCGGGGAGCTGTTTTTT. This rearrangement joins TRBV5-1 to TRBJ2-2; D is unclear. The CDR3 is 16 amino acids. Trimming cost V 3 bases and J 0 bases, with 12 bases left between them. Germline CDR1 and CDR2: SGHRS and YFSETQ.

The rearrangement joins TRBV18 to TRBJ2-7; D call uncertain. Trimming shortened V by 3 bases and J by 0 bases, and 9 bases separated the two germline ends. Germline values: CDR1 KGHSH, CDR2 LQKENI. The CDR3 has 14 residues. CDR3 region: CASSPTWSSYEQYF. CDR3 bases: TGTGCCAGCTCACCTACCTGGAGCTCCTACGAGCAGTACTTC.

This sequence joins TRBV18 and TRBJ2-3; unclear D gene. The CDR3 is 15 amino acids. Per germline, CDR1 KGHSH and CDR2 LQKENI. V lost 2 bases, J lost 2 bases, and 11 bases lay in between. The CDR3 bases are TGTGCCAGCTCACCATTCAACGGAAACACAGATACGCAGTATTTT. Its protein is CASSPFNGNTDTQYF.

A note on this clonotype: This may stem from a read error, because a much larger clone lies one nucleotide away. The CDR3 nucleotides read TGCGCCAGCAGCTTCAGTGGGGGTCAAGACGAGCAGTACTTC. It codes for CASSFSGGQDEQYF. V usage is TRBV5-1 and J usage is TRBJ2-7; D possibly uses TRBD1 or TRBD2 (5 bases each). This CDR3 is 14 amino acids long. The germline CDR1 and CDR2 sequences are SGHRS and YFSETQ. Trimming took 2 bases from V and 5 from J, leaving 14 bases between them.

This clonotype showed up just a few times. The chain is built from TRBV4-1 and TRBJ1-5, with a possible D match to TRBD1 (6 bases). The CDR3 loop spans 17 amino acids. With 0 bases removed from V and 3 bases from J, the gap between germline ends came to 15 bases. CDR1 and CDR2 from the germline V gene are MGHRA and YSYEKL. The CDR3 nucleotides read TGCGCCAGCAGCCAAGAACGTGGCCAGGGGTTCAATCAGCCCCAGCATTTT. Translation gives CASSQERGQGFNQPQHF.

In this sample, this clonotype turned up a few times. The V gene is TRBV5-1, the J gene TRBJ2-7; 10 bases line up with TRBD2. V shed 6 bases and J 0 bases; nucleotides not matched to a gene: 9. Per the germline V gene, CDR1 is SGHRS and CDR2 is YFSETQ. This CDR3 comprises 16 residues. The CDR3 nucleotides are TGCGCCAGCAACACTGTAGCGGGAGGTCCCTCCTACGAGCAGTACTTC. It yields the protein CASNTVAGGPSYEQYF.

The table lists this clonotype with a few counts. The chain joins TRBV20-1 to TRBJ2-7, with D possibly matching TRBD1 (5 bases). V shed 3 bases and J shed 7 bases, with 16 bases lying between them. Germline V gene data show CDR1 as DFQATT and CDR2 as SNEGSKA (reference sequence). The CDR3 spans 13 residues. DNA for the CDR3: TGCAGTGCTAGGGACACTGAACCACGGGAGCAGTACTTC. Amino acid sequence: CSARDTEPREQYF.

V usage is TRBV20-1 and J usage is TRBJ2-5; no definite D call. The CDR3 totals 13 residues. V lost 3 bases and J 4 bases, leaving 12 bases between the germline ends. From germline, CDR1 is DFQATT and CDR2 SNEGSKA (reference sequence). CDR3 region: CSASAGSVETQYF. The CDR3 bases are TGCAGTGCTAGCGCAGGATCAGTAGAGACCCAGTACTTC.

In its sample, this clonotype was seen many times. The chain recombines TRBV6-5 with TRBJ2-3; TRBD1 matches 10 bases. Germline loops: CDR1 MNHEY, CDR2 SVGAGI. V lost 5 bases to trimming and J lost 3 bases; unmatched junction nucleotides: 8. The CDR3 consists of 16 residues. CDR3 nucleotides: TGTGCCAGCAGTCCCTCGCCGGGACAGGGGACAGATACGCAGTATTTT. Translation: CASSPSPGQGTDTQYF.

The chain links TRBV12-3 or TRBV12-4 to TRBJ2-3, with 7 bases matching TRBD1. The length of the CDR3 is 15 residues. V was clipped by 3 bases and J by 6 bases; unmatched bases: 9. This chain's CDR3 is CASSLRGDSKDTQYF. For the CDR3, the DNA is TGTGCCAGCAGTTTGAGAGGGGACAGTAAGGATACGCAGTATTTT.

This clonotype has just a few counts. The J gene is TRBJ2-3, the V gene TRBV12-3 or TRBV12-4, with a tentative D call TRBD2 (5 bases). Trimming took 3 bases from V and 2 from J, leaving 9 bases between them. CDR3 length: 14 amino acids. CDR3 region: CASSLAGNTDTQYF. The CDR3 nucleotides are TGTGCCAGCAGTTTGGCGGGTAACACAGATACGCAGTATTTT.

This clonotype was seen only a few times. The chain has TRBV20-1 and TRBJ1-1; tentatively, D is TRBD1 (6 bases). In germline, CDR1 is DFQATT, CDR2 SNEGSKA (reference sequence). CDR3 length: 12 residues. With 0 bases removed from V and 5 bases from J, the gap between germline ends came to 7 bases. The CDR3 reads CSARDTGTEAFF. The CDR3 region has the DNA TGCAGTGCTAGAGATACAGGGACTGAAGCTTTCTTT.

The CDR3 reads CASSRGARRRDTEAFF. The CDR3 DNA sequence: TGTGCCAGCAGCCGGGGGGCCAGGCGCCGGGACACTGAAGCTTTCTTT. The rearrangement joins TRBV14 to TRBJ1-1, with D tentatively TRBD1 (6 bases). Germline values: CDR1 SGHDN, CDR2 FVKESK. V was shortened by 4 bases and J by 3 bases, with 18 bases between the two germline ends. The CDR3 is 16 residues long.

This CDR3 is CASSYSRTVSEQYF. For the CDR3, the DNA is TGTGCCAGCAGTTACTCGCGGACAGTATCCGAGCAGTACTTC. The chain carries TRBV6-2 or TRBV6-3 and TRBJ2-7; D is possibly TRBD1 (6 bases). Germline lookup yields CDR1 MNHEY and CDR2 SVGEGT. Trimming took 0 bases from V and 6 from J, leaving 12 bases between them. The CDR3 consists of 14 residues.

The chain employs TRBV5-1 and TRBJ2-5, with TRBD2 as a possible D gene (6 bases). The CDR3 has 16 amino acids. Germline loops: CDR1 SGHRS, CDR2 YFSETQ. V shed 4 bases and J shed 7 bases, with 23 bases lying between them. This CDR3 is CASSITGTPTRGTQYF. In DNA form, the CDR3 reads TGCGCCAGCAGCATAACCGGGACTCCAACCCGGGGGACCCAGTACTTC.

This clonotype was counted between two and nine times. V is TRBV12-3 or TRBV12-4 and J is TRBJ1-5; a weak D match, TRBD1 (5 bases). The CDR3 spans 16 residues. With 3 bases removed from V and 5 bases from J, the gap between germline ends came to 17 bases. Written as DNA, the CDR3 is TGTGCCAGCAGTTTTATGGCAGGGAGGTTGGATCAGCCCCAGCATTTT. Translated, it gives CASSFMAGRLDQPQHF.

The chain is built from TRBV19 and TRBJ2-1; 13 positions agree with TRBD2. This CDR3 comprises 17 residues. Germline trimming cut 5 bases from V and 4 bases from J; bases unmatched to any gene: 8. From germline, CDR1 is LNHDA and CDR2 SQIVND (reference sequence). Written as DNA, the CDR3 is TGTGCCAGTAGTTCGGGACCGGGACTAGCGGGATACAATGAGCAGTTCTTC. This translates into CASSSGPGLAGYNEQFF.

The V gene is TRBV20-1, the J gene TRBJ2-7, with TRBD2 identical over 12 bases. Germline CDR1 and CDR2: DFQATT and SNEGSKA (reference sequence). J lost 1 base, V lost 5 bases, and 12 bases had no gene match. The CDR3 runs 17 residues. This CDR3 is CSAPRPSGRVPSYEQYF. CDR3 nucleotides: TGCAGTGCTCCCCGGCCTAGCGGGAGGGTCCCTTCCTACGAGCAGTACTTC.

This clonotype was picked up one time. The chain carries TRBV11-2 and TRBJ2-1, with 7 nucleotides matching TRBD1. CDR3 length: 15 amino acids. The trim removed 5 bases at V and 7 bases at J, leaving 11 bases unmatched. The V gene's germline CDR1 is SGHAT and CDR2 FQNNGV. CDR3 sequence: CASSATGQSRNEQFF. In nucleotides, the CDR3 is TGTGCCAGCAGCGCCACGGGACAGAGTCGAAATGAGCAGTTCTTC.

V gene TRBV6-5 combines with J gene TRBJ2-1, with 9 bases aligning to TRBD1. Germline trimming cut 2 bases from V and 7 bases from J; bases unmatched to any gene: 3. This CDR3 contains 14 residues. Germline assignment: CDR1 MNHEY and CDR2 SVGAGI. CDR3 sequence reads: CASSYRTGVNEQFF. The CDR3 nucleotides read TGTGCCAGCAGTTACCGGACAGGGGTGAATGAGCAGTTCTTC.

The chain carries TRBV5-1 and TRBJ2-7, with 7 bases that match TRBD1. The CDR3 is 15 residues long. J was trimmed by 2 bases and V by 3 bases; bases with no gene match: 8. Germline CDR1 and CDR2: SGHRS and YFSETQ. This CDR3 reads CASSSSGTDAYEQYF. Written as DNA, the CDR3 is TGCGCCAGCAGCTCCTCCGGGACAGACGCCTACGAGCAGTACTTC. Full variable domain (remainder filled in from reference TRBV5-1 and TRBJ2-7): KAGVTQTPRYLIKTRGQQVTLSCSPISGHRSVSWYQQTPGQGLQFLFEYFSETQRNKGNFPGRFSGRQFSNSRSEMNVSTLELGDSALYLCASSSSGTDAYEQYFGPGTRLTVT.

This clonotype was seen a few times. V is TRBV6-5 and J is TRBJ2-7, with D possibly matching TRBD2 (5 bases). Germline CDR1 MNHEY, CDR2 SVGAGI. V was pared by 0 bases and J by 2 bases, with 11 bases between. The CDR3 loop spans 15 amino acids. Written as DNA, the CDR3 is TGTGCCAGCAGTTACTCGGGTAGCGAGACCTACGAGCAGTACTTC. Protein: CASSYSGSETYEQYF.

This clonotype appeared many times. The chain carries TRBV20-1 and TRBJ2-7; perhaps TRBD2 as D (5 bases). The CDR3 is made up of 11 amino acids. Germline CDR1 is DFQATT and CDR2 is SNEGSKA (reference sequence). The V gene lost 6 bases and the J gene lost 4 bases, with 10 bases spanning the gap. Here the CDR3 reads CSADGLYEQYF. CDR3 DNA sequence: TGCAGTGCGGATGGACTTTACGAGCAGTACTTC.

J is TRBJ1-2 and V is TRBV18; D not resolved. Germline-derived CDR1 and CDR2 are KGHSH and LQKENI. The CDR3 spans 17 residues. Between the trimmed V and J ends, which lost 2 bases and 5 bases, there was a span of 21 bases. The CDR3 DNA reads TGTGCCAGCTCACCATCCGACGGAGTCCTTCGGATTTATGGCTACACCTTC. It yields the protein CASSPSDGVLRIYGYTF.

This clonotype was seen a handful of times. This chain connects TRBV20-1 to TRBJ2-1; 9 nucleotides agree with TRBD2. Losses at the gene ends were 3 bases for V and 4 bases for J; bases not matched to a gene: 10. This CDR3 comprises 16 residues. Germline CDR1 DFQATT, CDR2 SNEGSKA (reference sequence). In nucleotides, the CDR3 is TGCAGTGCTAGTAGGGCTAGCGGGATAACATACAATGAGCAGTTCTTC. As protein: CSASRASGITYNEQFF.

The chain uses TRBV25-1 and TRBJ2-2; 11 bases match TRBD2. The CDR3 is made up of 17 amino acids. Germline assignment: CDR1 MGHDK and CDR2 SYGVNS. The ends lost 7 bases at V and 6 bases at J; junction bases unmatched: 13. CDR3 DNA sequence: TGTGCCAGCACGGCCCTGGGAGTTAGCGGGAGGGCCGGGGAGCTGTTTTTT. Its translation is CASTALGVSGRAGELFF.